This T cell receptor (beta chain) was sequenced for a study of T-cell memory formation after mild COVID-19. Whole-study results and caveats: Clones shrinking between day 15 and 85 showed a balanced CD4/CD8 split, and those that grew later tilted toward CD4+.

TCR alpha and TCR beta cDNA libraries carrying sample barcodes and UMIs were produced by 5'RACE using constant-segment primers. TCRdb redid the calling of the 5' RACE reads with MiXCR, one entry per CDR3 protein. The sample gives roughly 190,000 distinct CDR3 sequences, around 30% of which show up once; over 9.5% is in the top ten. Trimming shortened V by 0 bases and J by 1 base, and 10 bases separated the two germline ends. Germline lookup yields CDR1 MGHRA and CDR2 YSYEKL. CDR3 length equals 16 residues. A remark on this clonotype: The antigen is undetermined.

Sequencing used PBMCs or a T cell subset sorted from them (not recorded which). V gene TRBV4-1 combines with J gene TRBJ2-1; D remains unclear. The clonotype was recovered from an adult woman who had mild COVID-19 (a few samples of this study predate the infection). Cell type and time point are not known. This CDR3 is CASSQEVAVSYNEQFF. The DNA of the CDR3 is TGCGCCAGCAGCCAAGAAGTGGCGGTATCCTACAATGAGCAGTTCTTC.